These T cell receptor beta chains were read from a single sample in a study of T-cell reconstitution after alpha-beta-depleted transplantation in children. TCRdb passed the PCR reads through MiXCR, listing each CDR3 protein once. The sample consists of about 980,000 distinct CDR3 sequences, about 29% of them appearing once. Sequenced here: PBMCs, mostly from graft donor cells, sampled 360 days after TCRalphabeta/CD19-depleted stem cell transplant. Receptors were obtained from a boy under two years old who had a stem cell transplant for SCID, so the T cells may come from the graft donor. CDR3s include the opening cysteine and the closing phenylalanine or tryptophan. Each record gives: D gene, clone size, V gene, J gene, CDR3 protein, CDR3 DNA. The D gene is left open where the match is weak. The size of a clone is reported for some rows only, either as once, few or many, or as a class for expanded clones.

D gene: -
clone size: -
V gene: TRBV20-1
J gene: TRBJ1-5
CDR3 protein: CCAIVLGSRIYGNQPQHF
CDR3 DNA: TGCTGTGCTATTGTACTGGGATCGCGAATTTACGGCAATCAGCCCCAGCATTTT

D gene: -
clone size: -
V gene: TRBV3-1
J gene: TRBJ1-6
CDR3 protein: CASSPQRDNSPLHF
CDR3 DNA: TGTGCCAGCAGCCCACAGAGGGATAATTCACCCCTCCACTTT

D gene: -
clone size: -
V gene: TRBV28
J gene: TRBJ1-5
CDR3 protein: CASRAPGSNQPQHF
CDR3 DNA: TGTGCCAGCAGAGCACCGGGATCCAATCAGCCCCAGCATTTT

D gene: -
clone size: many
V gene: TRBV4-2
J gene: TRBJ2-1
CDR3 protein: CASSQGRNEQFF
CDR3 DNA: TGTGCCAGCAGCCAGGGTCGGAATGAGCAGTTCTTC

D gene: TRBD2
clone size: -
V gene: TRBV29-1
J gene: TRBJ2-5
CDR3 protein: CSVEGGYLAGAQETQYF
CDR3 DNA: TGCAGCGTTGAAGGAGGGTACTTAGCGGGAGCACAAGAGACCCAGTACTTC

D gene: -
clone size: -
V gene: TRBV20-1
J gene: TRBJ1-4
CDR3 protein: CSAPAPGGATNEKLFF
CDR3 DNA: TGCAGTGCCCCAGCCCCGGGGGGCGCAACTAATGAAAAACTGTTTTTT

D gene: -
clone size: -
V gene: TRBV18
J gene: TRBJ2-7
CDR3 protein: CASSPQYPTGRGRTNSSYEQYF
CDR3 DNA: TGTGCCAGCTCACCTCAATATCCGACCGGCAGGGGACGAACCAACAGCTCCTACGAGCAGTACTTC

D gene: TRBD1
clone size: -
V gene: TRBV20-1
J gene: TRBJ1-6
CDR3 protein: CSARPGTGNGSPLHF
CDR3 DNA: TGCAGTGCTCGTCCGGGGACAGGGAACGGCTCACCCCTCCACTTT

D gene: -
clone size: -
V gene: TRBV7-9
J gene: TRBJ2-7
CDR3 protein: CASSDEYSYEQYF
CDR3 DNA: TGTGCCAGCAGCGACGAGTACTCCTACGAGCAGTACTTC

D gene: -
clone size: -
V gene: TRBV5-1
J gene: TRBJ1-5
CDR3 protein: CASSLDPYSNQPQHF
CDR3 DNA: TGCGCCAGCAGCTTGGATCCGTATAGCAATCAGCCCCAGCATTTT